These T cell receptor beta chains were read from a single sample in a study of CD8 T cells in Susac syndrome. TCRdb re-called the immunoSEQ multiplex PCR reads through MiXCR, storing one row per CDR3 protein. The table includes 45,000 to 60,000 distinct CDR3 sequences, 93% detected once. Sequencing was done on a sample of CD8+ T cells from PBMCs. These receptors were obtained from a human donor with multiple sclerosis. The CDR3 runs from the conserved cysteine through the conserved F or W. The D gene is left open where the match is weak. The listing skips clone size in some rows; elsewhere it reads once, few, many or a size class.

TRBJ2-3	NA	TRBV4-2	NA	CASSQEESTDTQYF	TGTGCCAGCAGCCAAGAAGAGTCTACAGATACGCAGTATTTT
TRBJ2-1	NA	TRBV12-3/TRBV12-4	once	CASSPRTFYNEQFF	TGTGCCAGCAGTCCCAGGACCTTCTACAATGAGCAGTTCTTC
TRBJ1-2	NA	TRBV6-5	NA	CASSLWQGNYGYTF	TGTGCCAGCAGCCTCTGGCAGGGAAACTATGGCTACACCTTC
TRBJ1-5	NA	TRBV12-3/TRBV12-4	NA	CASSPDGYSNQPQHF	TGTGCCAGCAGTCCGGACGGATATAGCAATCAGCCCCAGCATTTT
TRBJ2-7	NA	TRBV10-2	NA	CASGQGRHEQYF	TGCGCCAGCGGCCAGGGGAGGCACGAGCAGTACTTC
TRBJ2-3	NA	TRBV3-1	NA	CASSQDGTGTDTQYF	TGTGCCAGCAGCCAAGATGGGACTGGCACAGATACGCAGTATTTT
TRBJ2-7	TRBD1	TRBV30	NA	CAWSWGQGIYEQYF	TGTGCCTGGAGCTGGGGACAGGGAATCTACGAGCAGTACTTC
TRBJ2-7	TRBD1	TRBV19	NA	CASSIEDRGTEQYF	TGTGCCAGTAGTATCGAGGACAGGGGGACCGAGCAGTACTTC
TRBJ1-1	NA	TRBV30	NA	CAWGANTEAFF	TGTGCCTGGGGCGCGAACACTGAAGCTTTCTTT
TRBJ2-1	NA	TRBV4-3	NA	CASSQDPGAFYNEQFF	TGCGCCAGCAGCCAAGATCCGGGGGCCTTCTACAATGAGCAGTTCTTC
TRBJ1-5	TRBD1	TRBV29-1	NA	CSVNLGTEYQPQHF	TGCAGCGTGAACCTTGGGACAGAATATCAGCCCCAGCATTTT
TRBJ1-1	NA	TRBV12-5	NA	CASGLVGRTEVFF	TGTGCTAGTGGTTTGGTAGGGAGAACTGAAGTTTTCTTT
TRBJ1-4	NA	TRBV7-9	NA	CASTQRTNEKLFF	TGTGCCAGCACGCAAAGAACTAATGAAAAACTGTTTTTT
TRBJ2-1	NA	TRBV29-1	NA	CSVGMVGGYNEQFF	TGCAGCGTTGGGATGGTTGGGGGATACAATGAGCAGTTCTTC
TRBJ2-6	NA	TRBV7-3	NA	CASSPKLGSGANVLTF	TGTGCCAGCAGCCCTAAACTGGGCTCTGGGGCCAACGTCCTGACTTTC
TRBJ2-7	NA	TRBV27	NA	CASSLSKTLVVYEQYF	TGTGCCAGCAGTTTATCGAAGACCCTGGTGGTCTACGAGCAGTACTTC
TRBJ2-3	NA	TRBV29-1	NA	CSVIDGSSTDTQYF	TGCAGCGTTATCGATGGTTCTAGCACAGATACGCAGTATTTT
TRBJ2-1	TRBD2	TRBV7-9	NA	CARTPGGSYNEQFF	TGTGCCAGGACACCGGGGGGGTCCTACAATGAGCAGTTCTTC
TRBJ1-1	NA	TRBV4-1	NA	CASSQAPGLYTEAFF	TGCGCCAGCAGCCAAGCCCCGGGACTTTACACTGAAGCTTTCTTT
TRBJ1-5	NA	TRBV9	once	CASSVDQGGSQPQHF	TGTGCCAGCAGCGTAGATCAGGGTGGAAGTCAGCCCCAGCATTTT
TRBJ2-7	NA	TRBV29-1	NA	CSAGQTLSYEQYF	TGCAGCGCCGGACAGACCCTCTCCTACGAGCAGTACTTC
TRBJ2-3	NA	TRBV30	NA	CAWSVTVSTDTQYF	TGTGCCTGGAGTGTAACAGTCAGCACAGATACGCAGTATTTT
TRBJ2-1	NA	TRBV3-1	NA	CASADSGKIYNEQFF	TGTGCCAGCGCGGATTCAGGAAAAATCTACAATGAGCAGTTCTTC
TRBJ1-1	NA	TRBV4-3	NA	CASSQDPGEGTEAFF	TGCGCCAGCAGCCAAGATCCCGGGGAAGGCACTGAAGCTTTCTTT
TRBJ2-5	NA	TRBV5-1	NA	CASSLVWERGETQYF	TGCGCCAGCAGCTTGGTTTGGGAAAGGGGGGAGACCCAGTACTTC
TRBJ2-7	NA	TRBV7-6	NA	CASSLARGASYEQYF	TGTGCCAGCAGCTTAGCGAGGGGGGCCTCCTACGAGCAGTACTTC
TRBJ1-1	NA	TRBV9	NA	CASSADLGSSENTEAFF	TGTGCCAGCAGCGCAGATCTTGGAAGCTCTGAGAACACTGAAGCTTTCTTT
TRBJ2-1	TRBD2	TRBV5-4	once	CASSLFPGLAGGYNEQFF	TGTGCCAGCAGTCTATTCCCGGGACTAGCGGGGGGATACAATGAGCAGTTCTTC
TRBJ2-7	NA	TRBV6-1	once	CASGELAYEQYF	TGTGCCAGCGGGGAGTTAGCCTACGAGCAGTACTTC
TRBJ1-5	TRBD1	TRBV27	once	CASRRGTGGNQPQHF	TGTGCCAGCAGGCGGGGGACAGGGGGAAATCAGCCCCAGCATTTT
TRBJ1-1	NA	TRBV19	NA	CASTKGESNTEAFF	TGTGCCAGTACCAAGGGAGAGTCTAACACTGAAGCTTTCTTT
TRBJ1-1	NA	TRBV29-1	once	CSVGLTTEAFF	TGCAGCGTGGGGTTAACCACTGAAGCTTTCTTT
TRBJ1-1	TRBD1	TRBV7-9	NA	CASSPPGTGAPNTEAFF	TGTGCCAGCAGCCCCCCCGGGACAGGGGCGCCGAACACTGAAGCTTTCTTT
TRBJ2-3	NA	TRBV18	NA	CASSPETHRSTDTQYF	TGTGCCAGCTCACCAGAAACCCACCGATCCACAGATACGCAGTATTTT
TRBJ2-7	NA	TRBV20-1	NA	CSARDQRQGYEQYF	TGCAGTGCTAGAGATCAGAGGCAGGGCTACGAGCAGTACTTC
TRBJ2-4	NA	TRBV2	NA	CASRTEGGTGNIQYF	TGTGCCAGCAGAACGGAAGGGGGTACCGGAAACATTCAGTACTTC
TRBJ2-7	NA	TRBV11-3	once	CASSGGDSYEQYF	TGTGCCAGCAGCGGCGGGGATTCCTACGAGCAGTACTTC
TRBJ1-1	TRBD1	TRBV20-1	NA	CSADRGTEAFF	TGCAGTGCGGACAGGGGGACTGAAGCTTTCTTT
TRBJ2-1	NA	TRBV9	once	CASSVAGVGHNEQFF	TGTGCCAGCAGCGTAGCCGGGGTGGGACACAATGAGCAGTTCTTC
TRBJ1-5	TRBD1	TRBV28	NA	CASSLQGGFSNQPQHF	TGTGCCAGCAGTTTACAGGGGGGGTTTAGCAATCAGCCCCAGCATTTT